This T cell receptor (beta chain) appears in the sequencing data of a study of Graves' ophthalmopathy and Graves' hyperthyroidism. TCR beta CDR3 amplification used RNA transcripts. Second-round multiplex PCR came after first-round RT-PCR with HTBI primers. Via MiXCR, TCRdb re-called the multiplex PCR reads, giving one row per CDR3 protein. The sample holds about 1.2 million distinct CDR3 sequences, around a third seen once. This clonotype appeared many times. The CDR3 has 13 residues. The germline V gene has CDR1 SNHLY and CDR2 FYNNEI. Trimming removed 5 bases at V and 5 bases at J, with 12 bases between.

The chain joins TRBV2 to TRBJ1-1; possible D gene TRBD1, 5 bases. The sequencing input was peripheral blood or thyroid tissue (not recorded which). The TCR originated in an adult man with Graves' hyperthyroidism. The CDR3, as DNA: TGTGCCAGCAGTTTCTGGGGGGGTACTGAAGCTTTCTTT. Residues: CASSFWGGTEAFF. Variable domain in full (rest from reference TRBV2 and TRBJ1-1): EPEVTQTPSHQVTQMGQEVILRCVPISNHLYFYWYRQILGQKVEFLVSFYNNEISEKSEIFDDQFSVERPDGSNFTLKIRSTKLEDSAMYFCASSFWGGTEAFFGQGTRLTVV.